The rows below give T cell receptor beta chains drawn from one sample of a study of cytomegalovirus exposure and HLA in healthy donors. Data came from immunoSEQ multiplex PCR; TCRdb stores just in-frame clones and leaves some out. The sample comprises 100,000 to 150,000 clones, 89% of which are singletons, and approximately 2% rests with the top ten. Material for sequencing was PBMCs. The receptors originated from a woman between 18 and 30 years old in good health and CMV-seronegative. Each CDR3 is given with its conserved first and last residue. Fields, in order: D gene, V gene, J gene, clone size, CDR3 length, CDR3 DNA, CDR3 protein. D genes are given only for firm matches. Size tells how often a clone was seen (once, few, many) or the class of an expanded clone, and some rows leave it out.

NA	TRBV19	TRBJ2-3	NA	13	TGTGCCAGTAGTACCCTAAGCACAGATACGCAGTATTTT	CASSTLSTDTQYF
TRBD2	TRBV7-6	TRBJ2-1	few	15	TGTGCCAGCAGCTCAGGACTAGCGGGAAACAATGAGCAGTTCTTC	CASSSGLAGNNEQFF
NA	TRBV9	TRBJ2-1	NA	15	TGTGCCAGCAGCGTAGACGGGAAGTCCTACAATGAGCAGTTCTTC	CASSVDGKSYNEQFF
NA	TRBV19	TRBJ2-7	NA	13	TGTGCCAGTAGTATTTATGGGGCCCCCGAGCAGTACTTC	CASSIYGAPEQYF
TRBD2	TRBV7-8	TRBJ2-7	NA	19	TGTGCCAGCAGCTTAACTCCCGGGACTAGCGGGCCCTCCTCCTACGAGCAGTACTTC	CASSLTPGTSGPSSYEQYF
TRBD1	TRBV7-6	TRBJ2-7	once	16	TGTGCCAGCAGCTTAAGAGGGGGACAGGGGCGACGGGAGCAGTACTTC	CASSLRGGQGRREQYF
NA	TRBV5-1	TRBJ1-2	NA	13	TGCGCCAGCAGCGCGCAGGGCTCCTATGGCTACACCTTC	CASSAQGSYGYTF
TRBD1	TRBV5-6	TRBJ1-4	NA	18	TGTGCCAGCAGCTCACTCTCAGCACTGCGGGACAGGGATGAAAAACTGTTTTTT	CASSSLSALRDRDEKLFF
NA	TRBV5-1	TRBJ2-1	NA	15	TGCGCCAGCAGTGATTCGGGGGAGTCCTACAATGAGCAGTTCTTC	CASSDSGESYNEQFF
TRBD1	TRBV5-1	TRBJ2-7	NA	15	TGCGCCAGCAGCCCTGGGACAGGGACCTCCTACGAGCAGTACTTC	CASSPGTGTSYEQYF
TRBD2	TRBV28	TRBJ2-3	NA	17	TGTGCCAGCAGTTTGTGGGCTAGCGGGACCGGCACAGATACGCAGTATTTT	CASSLWASGTGTDTQYF
NA	TRBV7-3	TRBJ2-1	once	15	TGTGCCAGCAGCTTAGAGGTAGTAGGTGTCAATGAGCAGTTCTTC	CASSLEVVGVNEQFF
NA	TRBV7-9	TRBJ2-3	NA	14	TGTGCCAGCAGCTTAGGAGGGTTCACAGATACGCAGTATTTT	CASSLGGFTDTQYF
TRBD1	TRBV19	TRBJ1-2	NA	14	TGTGCCAGTAGTATTGAAGGGGGCGGCTATGGCTACACCTTC	CASSIEGGGYGYTF
NA	TRBV5-1	TRBJ1-1	NA	14	TGCGCCAGCAGCTTGGAGCGGGGGGACACTGAAGCTTTCTTT	CASSLERGDTEAFF
NA	TRBV19	TRBJ2-7	NA	16	TGTGCCAGTAGTATAGCATTGGTAGCGGAATACTACGAGCAGTACTTC	CASSIALVAEYYEQYF
NA	TRBV6-6	TRBJ2-1	NA	13	TGTGCCAGCGAAAGGGCCGGGGACAATGAGCAGTTCTTC	CASERAGDNEQFF
NA	TRBV2	TRBJ2-7	NA	12	TGTGCCAGCAGTGAAGACGGCTACGAGCAGTACTTC	CASSEDGYEQYF
TRBD1	TRBV29-1	TRBJ2-3	NA	14	TGCAGCGGGGGGGACAGGGTATTAGGAGATACGCAGTATTTT	CSGGDRVLGDTQYF
TRBD2	TRBV27	TRBJ2-3	NA	15	TGTGCCACCACGATGGGGGGGTCCCCCACAGATACGCAGTATTTT	CATTMGGSPTDTQYF
NA	TRBV4-1	TRBJ2-1	NA	17	TGCGCCAGCAGAATTCAACCGACTGGGAGCCCCTACAATGAGCAGTTCTTC	CASRIQPTGSPYNEQFF
TRBD1	TRBV6-6	TRBJ2-3	NA	15	TGTGCCAGCAGTTTAAACAGGGGGCGCTCGGATACGCAGTATTTT	CASSLNRGRSDTQYF
NA	TRBV28	TRBJ2-1	NA	13	TGTGCCAGCAGTTTATATCAGCGGGCGGAGCAGTTCTTC	CASSLYQRAEQFF
TRBD2	TRBV5-1	TRBJ2-3	NA	16	TGCGCCAGCAGCTTGGCCGGGAGGGTGGGACTTGATACGCAGTATTTT	CASSLAGRVGLDTQYF
NA	TRBV19	TRBJ1-5	NA	14	TGTGCCAGTAGTTTAGCTGGAGGCAATCAGCCCCAGCATTTT	CASSLAGGNQPQHF
NA	TRBV20-1	TRBJ1-1	NA	11	TGCAGTGCTAGCCAGCAGGAGGGGGCTTTCTTT	CSASQQEGAFF
NA	TRBV27	TRBJ1-5	NA	17	TGTGCCAGCAGCACCCGACCTCAGGGGACGGGCAATCAGCCCCAGCATTTT	CASSTRPQGTGNQPQHF